These 20 T cell receptor beta chains came from one sample sequenced in a study of T cell responses to AZD1222 COVID-19 vaccine. Method: immunoSEQ multiplex PCR; TCRdb's copy keeps in-frame clones and lacks some. The sample consists of about 200,000 clones, approximately 93% of them appearing once. The sequencing used peripheral blood, collected 28 days after the second AZD1222 dose. These receptors came from an adult who received the AZD1222 COVID-19 vaccine.

This chain links TRBV10-1 with TRBJ2-7; 8 positions match TRBD1. The CDR3 covers 13 residues. The V gene's germline CDR1 is WNHNN and CDR2 SYGVQD (reference sequence). The V gene end was trimmed by 9 bases and the J gene end by 1 base; junction bases not matched to a gene: 5. CDR3 region: CASSQGASYEQYF. Written as DNA, the CDR3 is TGCGCCAGTAGCCAGGGGGCTTCCTACGAGCAGTACTTC.

V and J are TRBV13 and TRBJ1-6, with 9 bases matching TRBD1. The CDR3 contains 14 residues. With 3 bases clipped from V and 10 bases from J, the junction kept 4 bases outside the gene matches. Germline values: CDR1 PRHDT, CDR2 FYEKMQ (reference sequence). CDR3 amino acids: CASSLTGGDSPLHF. The DNA of the CDR3 is TGTGCCAGCAGCTTGACAGGGGGTGACTCACCCCTCCACTTT.

The chain recombines TRBV6-5 with TRBJ2-7; a possible D gene is TRBD1 (5 bases). The V and J ends lost 0 bases and 1 base respectively, with 7 bases between them. The CDR3 loop spans 14 amino acids. Per the germline V gene, CDR1 is MNHEY and CDR2 is SVGAGI. The CDR3 sequence is CASSYSDNSYEQYF. The CDR3, as DNA: TGTGCCAGCAGTTACTCGGACAATTCCTACGAGCAGTACTTC.

The chain couples TRBV28 to TRBJ1-1; D is uncertain. V shed 3 bases and J shed 8 bases, with 13 bases lying between them. The CDR3 consists of 13 residues. The V gene's germline CDR1 is MDHEN and CDR2 SYDVKM. This CDR3 is CASSFPPSSEAFF. The CDR3 coding sequence is TGTGCCAGCAGTTTCCCTCCCTCCAGCGAAGCTTTCTTT. Using reference TRBV28 and TRBJ1-1 for the parts outside the CDR3, the full variable domain is DVKVTQSSRYLVKRTGEKVFLECVQDMDHENMFWYRQDPGLGLRLIYFSYDVKMKEKGDIPEGYSVSREKKERFSLILESASTNQTSMYLCASSFPPSSEAFFGQGTRLTVV.

V is TRBV5-8 and J is TRBJ2-1; no reliable D call. The CDR3 has 11 amino acids. Trimming pared 2 bases from V and 6 bases from J, leaving 3 bases between. Germline assignment: CDR1 SGHTS and CDR2 YDEGEE. This CDR3 is CASSFPNEQFF. CDR3 DNA: TGTGCCAGCAGCTTCCCCAATGAGCAGTTCTTC.

V is TRBV10-1 and J is TRBJ1-1; the D is unclear. The CDR3 is 13 amino acids. From germline, CDR1 is WNHNN and CDR2 SYGVQD (reference sequence). Here the CDR3 DNA reads TGCGCATCGCGGGCCAATTTGGACACTGAAGCTTTCTTT. It yields the protein CASRANLDTEAFF.

The rearrangement links TRBV6-5 to TRBJ1-3; D remains ambiguous. There are 14 residues in the CDR3. CDR1 and CDR2 (germline): MNHEY, SVGAGI. V was trimmed by 2 bases and J by 0 bases, leaving 5 bases between them. The CDR3 loop is CASSYASSGNTIYF. CDR3 nucleotides: TGTGCCAGCAGTTACGCCAGCTCTGGAAACACCATATATTTT.

V is TRBV2 and J is TRBJ1-1; D not resolved. Germline V CDR1 and CDR2: SNHLY, FYNNEI. The V end was cut by 5 bases, the J end by 0 bases, with 7 bases between. This CDR3 contains 13 residues. In DNA, the CDR3 is TGTGCCAGCAGTCTTGGAGTGAACACTGAAGCTTTCTTT. Protein product: CASSLGVNTEAFF.

The rearrangement links TRBV7-8 to TRBJ2-7, with D possibly being TRBD1 or TRBD2 (6 bases each). This CDR3 has 14 amino acids. V gave up 0 bases and J gave up 7 bases, with 13 bases separating them. Per the germline V gene, CDR1 is SGHVS and CDR2 is FQNEAQ. The CDR3 is CASSLAAQGREQYF. The CDR3 DNA reads as TGTGCCAGCAGCTTAGCGGCCCAGGGGAGGGAGCAGTACTTC.

V is TRBV4-1 and J is TRBJ1-4; possibly TRBD1 for D (5 bases). Looked up from germline, CDR1 is MGHRA and CDR2 is YSYEKL. The CDR3 loop spans 17 amino acids. The V end was cut by 1 base, the J end by 5 bases, with 17 bases between. CDR3 coding DNA: TGCGCCAGCAGCCAAGTGTGGTTAAGACAGACGAATGAAAAACTGTTTTTT. Protein product: CASSQVWLRQTNEKLFF.

The chain employs TRBV7-3 and TRBJ2-3; TRBD2 matches 8 bases. Germline V CDR1 and CDR2: SGHTA, FQGTGA. J gave up 4 bases and V 1 base, and 7 bases lay outside the gene matches. The CDR3 covers 16 residues. The CDR3 nucleotides are TGTGCCAGCAGCTTAAATCAGCGGGGGAATCCAGATACGCAGTATTTT. It specifies CASSLNQRGNPDTQYF.

V and J are TRBV7-9 and TRBJ2-7; D unresolved. Germline assignment: CDR1 SEHNR and CDR2 FQNEAQ (reference sequence). This CDR3 is built from 12 residues. Deletions cut 4 bases from V and 7 bases from J, with 11 bases between. CDR3 residues: CASSSISNEQYF. The DNA for the CDR3 is TGTGCCAGCAGCTCCATATCGAATGAGCAGTACTTC.

The CDR3 here is CASGPYTGLRVTEAFF. CDR3 DNA: TGTGCTAGTGGTCCCTACACAGGGTTGAGGGTCACTGAAGCTTTCTTT. V is TRBV12-5 and J is TRBJ1-1; weak D call: TRBD1 (6 bases). The CDR3 spans 16 residues. The germline gives CDR1 LGHNT, CDR2 FRNRAP. The germline V and J ends were trimmed by 5 bases and 4 bases, with 20 bases remaining between them.

The chain links TRBV28 to TRBJ1-6; tentative D call: TRBD1 (5 bases). The germline gives CDR1 MDHEN, CDR2 SYDVKM. This CDR3 has 17 amino acids. V was clipped by 6 bases and J by 1 base, with 16 bases between them. This CDR3 reads CASRTPGLQSYNSPLHF. In DNA, the CDR3 is TGTGCCAGCAGGACACCGGGACTTCAGTCCTATAATTCACCCCTCCACTTT.

The V and J genes are TRBV28 and TRBJ2-2, with 7 bases aligning to TRBD1. Germline assignment: CDR1 MDHEN and CDR2 SYDVKM. V was clipped by 3 bases and J by 6 bases; unmatched bases: 1. CDR3 length: 13 residues. CDR3 residues: CASSLTGSGELFF. The DNA for the CDR3 is TGTGCCAGCAGTTTGACAGGGTCCGGGGAGCTGTTTTTT.

This chain joins TRBV10-3 and TRBJ2-1; D possibly corresponds to TRBD1 (5 bases). Trimming shortened V by 6 bases and J by 5 bases, and 14 bases separated the two germline ends. The length of the CDR3 is 14 residues. The V gene's germline CDR1 is ENHRY and CDR2 SYGVKD. The CDR3 coding sequence is TGTGCCATCAGCCCCAGGGATCCCCACAATGAGCAGTTCTTC. Protein sequence: CAISPRDPHNEQFF.

The chain is built from TRBV27 and TRBJ1-6, with D possibly being TRBD1 (6 bases). V was trimmed by 5 bases and J by 7 bases, leaving 18 bases between them. The CDR3 length is 16 residues. In germline, CDR1 is MNHEY, CDR2 SMNVEV (reference sequence). The CDR3 region is CASSAGTLGRNSPLHF. Written as DNA, the CDR3 is TGTGCCAGCAGTGCCGGGACATTGGGCCGGAATTCACCCCTCCACTTT.

The chain couples TRBV9 to TRBJ1-1; maybe TRBD1 (5 bases). Germline V lookup: CDR1 SGDLS, CDR2 YYNGEE. The CDR3 is 14 residues long. Trimming took 3 bases from V and 0 from J, leaving 9 bases between them. The CDR3: CASSGQLMNTEAFF. In nucleotides, the CDR3 is TGTGCCAGCAGCGGACAGCTCATGAACACTGAAGCTTTCTTT.

The J gene is TRBJ2-2, the V gene TRBV6-5; D is unclear. The V end lost 2 bases, the J end lost 5 bases, and 3 bases lay between the germline ends. This CDR3 has 12 amino acids. Germline values: CDR1 MNHEY, CDR2 SVGAGI. The CDR3 nucleotides read TGTGCCAGCAGTTACAAGACCGGGGAGCTGTTTTTT. Its translation: CASSYKTGELFF.

The chain carries TRBV25-1 and TRBJ2-1; 12 nucleotides align to TRBD2. After removal of 1 base from V and 8 bases from J, the junction contained 9 bases not matched to a gene. The CDR3 length is 17 residues. Per the germline V gene, CDR1 is MGHDK and CDR2 is SYGVNS. CDR3 bases: TGTGCCAGCAGTGAATCCCCTGGACTAGCGGGGACCTATGAGCAGTTCTTC. Its translation is CASSESPGLAGTYEQFF.